The 17 T cell receptor beta chains below were found in one sample sequenced in a study of blood T cell repertoires in COVID-19. The table came from immunoSEQ multiplex PCR; TCRdb's copy has only in-frame clones and leaves some out. The sample carries more than 130,000 clones, 85% to 90% recorded once. The sequenced material came from peripheral blood. The receptors originated from a man aged 50-59 years with active or convalescent COVID-19.

CDR3 sequence (DNA): TGCGCCAGCAGCCAGGGACAGGTTAGCTCTGGAAACACCATATATTTT. It translates to CASSQGQVSSGNTIYF. V usage is TRBV4-3 and J usage is TRBJ1-3; 8 nucleotides align to TRBD1. Unmatched junction bases numbered 4, after V lost 3 bases and J lost 0 bases. The CDR3 loop spans 16 amino acids. CDR1 and CDR2 from the germline V gene are LGHNA and YSLEER.

This chain uses TRBV2 with TRBJ2-1, with unresolved D. CDR3 length equals 14 residues. V was trimmed by 3 bases and J by 5 bases, leaving 11 bases between them. The germline V gene has CDR1 SNHLY and CDR2 FYNNEI. The chain's CDR3 is CASSERLVNNEQFF. The CDR3 DNA is TGTGCCAGCAGTGAGAGGCTAGTCAACAATGAGCAGTTCTTC.

This clone came up once. The chain joins TRBV2 to TRBJ2-3, with 7 bases aligning to TRBD2. Trimming took 10 bases from V and 2 from J; bases not matched to a gene: 12. Germline loops: CDR1 SNHLY, CDR2 FYNNEI. The CDR3 spans 15 residues. This chain's CDR3 is CATNLPAGLTDTQYF. CDR3 in DNA: TGTGCCACCAACCTGCCAGCGGGACTCACAGATACGCAGTATTTT.

The chain combines TRBV27 with TRBJ1-3; 7 bases fit TRBD1. With 5 bases clipped from V and 0 bases from J, the junction kept 16 bases outside the gene matches. Germline values: CDR1 MNHEY, CDR2 SMNVEV (reference sequence). This CDR3 is built from 19 residues. The CDR3 DNA reads TGTGCCAGCAGTCCGTACCCGACAGGGCCCTCGCACTCTGGAAACACCATATATTTT. The encoded protein is CASSPYPTGPSHSGNTIYF.

Comment on this clone: In the same sample, other DNA sequences code for this CDR3. J is TRBJ2-2 and V is TRBV19; D unresolved. The CDR3 spans 13 residues. Germline V gene sequence: CDR1 LNHDA, CDR2 SQIVND (reference sequence). The V end was cut by 3 bases, the J end by 8 bases, with 10 bases between. CDR3 bases: TGTGCCAGTAGTATTGGGCAGCCAGGGGAGCTGTTTTTT. Its protein is CASSIGQPGELFF.

A few counts support this clone. The chain employs TRBV7-9 and TRBJ2-2; perhaps TRBD2 as D (6 bases). The CDR3 is 16 amino acids. The V gene's germline CDR1 is SEHNR and CDR2 FQNEAQ (reference sequence). The V and J ends lost 5 bases and 0 bases respectively, with 13 bases between them. CDR3 residues: CASSAYRGTNTGELFF. CDR3 in DNA: TGTGCCAGCAGCGCCTATCGCGGGACGAACACCGGGGAGCTGTTTTTT.

V gene TRBV7-2 combines with J gene TRBJ1-4; 7 positions match TRBD1. The germline V gene has CDR1 SGHTA and CDR2 FQGNSA. J gave up 8 bases and V 5 bases, and 11 bases lay outside the gene matches. There are 15 residues in the CDR3. CDR3 sequence (DNA): TGTGCCAGCAGCGTCGACAGGGACCCTAGGGAAAAACTGTTTTTT. Its translation is CASSVDRDPREKLFF. Full variable domain (outside the CDR3, taken from reference TRBV7-2 and TRBJ1-4): GAGVSQSPSNKVTEKGKDVELRCDPISGHTALYWYRQSLGQGLEFLIYFQGNSAPDKSGLPSDRFSAERTGGSVSTLTIQRTQQEDSAVYLCASSVDRDPREKLFFGSGTQLSVL.

This chain uses TRBV4-3 with TRBJ2-4, with TRBD1 identical over 8 bases. CDR1 and CDR2 from the germline V gene are LGHNA and YSLEER. Losses at the gene ends were 0 bases for V and 0 bases for J; bases not matched to a gene: 10. The CDR3 covers 19 residues. The CDR3 loop reads CASSQDHRDRPRAKNIQYF. CDR3 in DNA: TGCGCCAGCAGCCAAGACCATCGGGACAGGCCAAGAGCCAAAAACATTCAGTACTTC.

The chain combines TRBV6-5 with TRBJ1-4; 7 nucleotides align to TRBD1. The CDR3 runs 16 residues. CDR1 and CDR2 from the germline V gene are MNHEY and SVGAGI. The ends lost 3 bases at V and 3 bases at J; junction bases unmatched: 7. Here the CDR3 DNA reads TGTGCCAGCAGTTATGAGGGGGCGCAGGCTAATGAAAAACTGTTTTTT. Translated, it gives CASSYEGAQANEKLFF.

This sequence joins TRBV9 and TRBJ2-3; 9 nucleotides line up with TRBD2. Trimming removed 4 bases from V and 4 bases from J; junction bases left unmatched: 13. CDR3 size: 17 residues. Germline CDR1 and CDR2: SGDLS and YYNGEE. CDR3 DNA sequence: TGTGCCAGCAGCCCCTCAGGTAGCGGGAGTGTTGCAGATACGCAGTATTTT. Protein: CASSPSGSGSVADTQYF.

This clone was seen only once. The CDR3 DNA sequence: TGCGCCAGCAGCCAAGATGGTCGAGCGGTATACAATGAGCAGTTCTTC. Translated: CASSQDGRAVYNEQFF. The chain combines TRBV4-3 with TRBJ2-1, with D tentatively TRBD2 (5 bases). CDR3 length equals 16 residues. Germline V gene lookup returns CDR1 LGHNA and CDR2 YSLEER. V was pared by 0 bases and J by 4 bases, with 13 bases between.

This chain links TRBV11-2 with TRBJ2-7, with 7 bases lining up with TRBD2. The V and J ends lost 5 bases and 2 bases, in that order; junction bases with no gene match: 12. CDR1 is SGHAT and CDR2 is FQNNGV in the germline V gene. This CDR3 has 16 amino acids. The CDR3, as DNA: TGTGCCAGCAGCCCCTGGGGGGGTGGTTCTCCCTACGAGCAGTACTTC. Protein product: CASSPWGGGSPYEQYF. Supplemented by reference TRBV11-2 and TRBJ2-7, the full variable domain reads EAGVAQSPRYKIIEKRQSVAFWCNPISGHATLYWYQQILGQGPKLLIQFQNNGVVDDSQLPKDRFSAERLKGVDSTLKIQPAKLEDSAVYLCASSPWGGGSPYEQYFGPGTRLTVT.

This chain uses TRBV4-2 with TRBJ2-1; 11 bases line up with TRBD2. V dropped 0 bases and J dropped 7; count of bases not matched to a gene: 8. This CDR3 comprises 17 residues. CDR1 and CDR2 (germline): LGHNA, YNFKEQ. This chain's CDR3 is CASSQDWSSGRGNEQFF. The CDR3 DNA reads as TGTGCCAGCAGCCAAGATTGGAGTAGCGGGAGGGGGAATGAGCAGTTCTTC.

The V call is TRBV28, the J call TRBJ2-7, with 8 nucleotides matching TRBD2. Germline CDR1 and CDR2: MDHEN and SYDVKM. Trimming removed 8 bases from V and 9 bases from J; junction bases left unmatched: 15. The CDR3 is made up of 14 amino acids. The chain's CDR3 is CASQPGTRALRQYF. Written as DNA, the CDR3 is TGTGCCAGCCAACCCGGGACTAGAGCACTCCGGCAGTACTTC.

The gene calls are TRBV10-1 and TRBJ2-7; 9 bases are shared with TRBD1. The CDR3 is 16 amino acids. Germline V gene data show CDR1 as WNHNN and CDR2 as SYGVQD (reference sequence). The junction had 13 bases not matched to a gene; V was cut back by 4 bases and J by 6 bases. Written as DNA, the CDR3 is TGCGCCAGCAGTGGGGATAGAGGGACAGGGCCGGTCGAGCAGTACTTC. Protein: CASSGDRGTGPVEQYF.

This chain joins TRBV29-1 and TRBJ2-1; 11 bases agree with TRBD2. V dropped 4 bases and J dropped 1; count of bases not matched to a gene: 0. The CDR3 is made up of 14 amino acids. CDR1 is SQVTM, CDR2 ANQGSEA, per germline. The CDR3 sequence is CSVVAGGSYNEQFF. CDR3 coding DNA: TGCAGCGTTGTAGCGGGAGGGTCCTACAATGAGCAGTTCTTC.

The CDR3 sequence: CASSVDPRGTEAFF. Written as DNA, the CDR3 is TGTGCCAGCAGCGTAGATCCCCGGGGCACTGAAGCTTTCTTT. The gene calls are TRBV9 and TRBJ1-1; D remains unclear. Trimming shortened V by 0 bases and J by 4 bases, and 10 bases separated the two germline ends. Germline-derived CDR1 and CDR2 are SGDLS and YYNGEE. The CDR3 has 14 residues.